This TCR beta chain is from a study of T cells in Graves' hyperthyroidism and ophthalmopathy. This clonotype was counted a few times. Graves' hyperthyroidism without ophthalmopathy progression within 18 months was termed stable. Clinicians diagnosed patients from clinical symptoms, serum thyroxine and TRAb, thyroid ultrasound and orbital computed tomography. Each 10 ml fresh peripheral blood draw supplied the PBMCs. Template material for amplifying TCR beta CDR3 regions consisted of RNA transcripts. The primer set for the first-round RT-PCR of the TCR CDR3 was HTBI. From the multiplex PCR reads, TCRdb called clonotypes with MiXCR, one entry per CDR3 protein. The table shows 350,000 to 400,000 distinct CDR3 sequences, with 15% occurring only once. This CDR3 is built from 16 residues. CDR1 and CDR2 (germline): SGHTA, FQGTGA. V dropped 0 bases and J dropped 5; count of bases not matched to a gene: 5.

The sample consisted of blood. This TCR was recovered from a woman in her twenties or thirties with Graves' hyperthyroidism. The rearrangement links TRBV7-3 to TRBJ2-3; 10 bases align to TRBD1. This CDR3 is CASSLTGTGVGDTQYF. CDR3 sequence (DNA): TGTGCCAGCAGCTTAACGGGGACAGGGGTCGGAGATACGCAGTATTTT. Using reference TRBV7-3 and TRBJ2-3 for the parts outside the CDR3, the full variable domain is GAGVSQTPSNKVTEKGKYVELRCDPISGHTALYWYRQSLGQGPEFLIYFQGTGAADDSGLPNDRFFAVRPEGSVSTLKIQRTERGDSAVYLCASSLTGTGVGDTQYFGPGTRLTVL.